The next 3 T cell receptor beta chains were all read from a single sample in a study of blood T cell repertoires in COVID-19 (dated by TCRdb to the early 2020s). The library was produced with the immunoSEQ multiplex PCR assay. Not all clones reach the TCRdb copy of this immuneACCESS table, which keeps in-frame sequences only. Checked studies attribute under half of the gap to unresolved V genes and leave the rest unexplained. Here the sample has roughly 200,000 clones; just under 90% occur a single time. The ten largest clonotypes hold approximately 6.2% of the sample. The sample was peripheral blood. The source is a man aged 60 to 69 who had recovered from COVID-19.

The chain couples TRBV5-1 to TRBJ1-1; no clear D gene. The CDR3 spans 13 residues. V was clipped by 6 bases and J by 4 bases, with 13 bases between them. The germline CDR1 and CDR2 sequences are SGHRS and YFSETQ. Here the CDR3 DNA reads TGCGCCAGCACGTATACGGGGAGCACTGAAGCTTTCTTT. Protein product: CASTYTGSTEAFF.

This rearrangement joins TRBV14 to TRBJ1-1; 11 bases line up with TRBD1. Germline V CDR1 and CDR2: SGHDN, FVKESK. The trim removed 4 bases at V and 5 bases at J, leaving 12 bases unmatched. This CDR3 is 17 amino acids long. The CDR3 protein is CASSPPGQGVRWTEAFF. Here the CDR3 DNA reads TGTGCCAGCAGCCCTCCGGGACAGGGGGTTAGATGGACTGAAGCTTTCTTT.

This CDR3 is CASKPNPSGLAAPGAFQETQYF. Here the CDR3 DNA reads TGCGCCAGTAAGCCTAATCCCTCGGGACTAGCGGCCCCTGGGGCTTTCCAAGAGACCCAGTACTTC. V usage is TRBV10-2 and J usage is TRBJ2-5; 11 nucleotides agree with TRBD2. The CDR3 sequence is 22 residues long. The V and J ends lost 9 bases and 1 base, in that order; junction bases with no gene match: 28. CDR1 WSHSY and CDR2 SAAADI come from the germline V gene.